The entry below describes one T cell receptor beta chain. Researchers prepared the TCRbeta library using unique molecular identifiers, the study reports. From the PCR reads, TCRdb called clonotypes with MiXCR, one entry per CDR3 protein. The profile shows some 550,000 distinct CDR3 sequences, roughly 18% of them singletons. Trimming cost V 1 base and J 5 bases; bases outside gene matches: 10. Germline CDR1 and CDR2: SGHVS and FNYEAQ. This CDR3 region has 17 residues. The entry originates in a study of T-cell reconstitution after alpha-beta-depleted transplantation in children. The clonotype originates from a human donor who donated a stem cell graft to a child with acute lymphoblastic leukemia. This specimen consisted of PBMCs from the stem cell graft donor, obtained from the stem cell graft. The chain uses TRBV7-6 and TRBJ2-5, with 10 bases matching TRBD2. As DNA, the CDR3 is TGTGCCAGCAGCTTAGGGGCCGGGGGGACTAGCGTGGAGACCCAGTACTTC. This sequence encodes CASSLGAGGTSVETQYF.